A single sample is the source of the 11 T cell receptor beta chains below, sequenced in a study of control samples from healthy donors and cancer patients (TCRdb year 2020). Library prep was done by the immunoSEQ multiplex PCR assay. Drawn from immuneACCESS, this table holds only the in-frame rearrangements with V and J called that TCRdb kept. Clones are partly lost; checked studies trace under half to an unresolved V gene and leave the rest unexplained. Recorded for this sample are tens of thousands of clones; roughly 80% of them occurred a single time. About 36% of the sample lies in the top ten. What was sequenced was PBMCs. The origin of the receptors is a man between 65 and 79 years old with lung cancer.

The V gene is TRBV5-1, the J gene TRBJ2-2; D is unclear. The V gene's germline CDR1 is SGHRS and CDR2 YFSETQ. The V gene lost 0 bases and the J gene lost 3 bases, with 9 bases spanning the gap. The CDR3 has 15 residues. CDR3 loop: CASSLAASDTGELFF. Here the CDR3 DNA reads TGCGCCAGCAGCTTGGCCGCTAGTGACACCGGGGAGCTGTTTTTT. The full variable domain, completed using reference TRBV5-1 and TRBJ2-2, is KAGVTQTPRYLIKTRGQQVTLSCSPISGHRSVSWYQQTPGQGLQFLFEYFSETQRNKGNFPGRFSGRQFSNSRSEMNVSTLELGDSALYLCASSLAASDTGELFFGEGSRLTVL.

The CDR3 region is CASSTKGGTVQETQYF. Here the CDR3 DNA reads TGTGCCAGCAGCACGAAAGGGGGTACCGTCCAAGAGACCCAGTACTTC. The chain couples TRBV5-6 to TRBJ2-5; TRBD1 might be the D (6 bases). V lost 4 bases and J lost 1, with 17 bases in between. Germline values: CDR1 SGHDT, CDR2 YYEEEE. This CDR3 comprises 16 residues.

The J gene is TRBJ1-2, the V gene TRBV2; possible D gene TRBD1, 5 bases. Trimming cost V 6 bases and J 4 bases, with 18 bases left between them. The germline V gene has CDR1 SNHLY and CDR2 FYNNEI. This CDR3 comprises 15 residues. CDR3 bases: TGTGCCAGCAGGAGGGATGAGGGGACGGGCTATGGCTACACCTTC. Its translation: CASRRDEGTGYGYTF.

The chain is built from TRBV6-5 and TRBJ2-5; D perhaps matches TRBD2 (6 bases). Trimming removed 6 bases from V and 3 bases from J, with 14 bases in between. The CDR3 spans 14 residues. CDR1 is MNHEY and CDR2 is SVGAGI in the germline V gene. The CDR3 region has the DNA TGTGCCAGCAGCGGGGGTCTAAGCAAAGAGACCCAGTACTTC. Protein product: CASSGGLSKETQYF.

The V call is TRBV7-2, the J call TRBJ1-1; D is perhaps TRBD1 (6 bases). V shed 5 bases and J shed 5 bases, with 15 bases lying between them. The V gene's germline CDR1 is SGHTA and CDR2 FQGNSA. The CDR3 has 14 residues. The CDR3 sequence: CASSVYRAGTEAFF. The CDR3 DNA reads as TGTGCCAGCAGCGTATACAGGGCGGGGACTGAAGCTTTCTTT.

V gene TRBV28 combines with J gene TRBJ2-1; 10 bases align to TRBD2. The CDR3 runs to 17 residues. Losses at the gene ends were 2 bases for V and 3 bases for J; bases not matched to a gene: 7. Germline lookup yields CDR1 MDHEN and CDR2 SYDVKM. The DNA for the CDR3 is TGTGCCAGCAGTTTACTAGGGAGCGGGGGGGTCTACAATGAGCAGTTCTTC. This encodes CASSLLGSGGVYNEQFF. Complete variable domain (other parts from reference TRBV28 and TRBJ2-1): DVKVTQSSRYLVKRTGEKVFLECVQDMDHENMFWYRQDPGLGLRLIYFSYDVKMKEKGDIPEGYSVSREKKERFSLILESASTNQTSMYLCASSLLGSGGVYNEQFFGPGTRLTVL.

The rearrangement joins TRBV21-1 to TRBJ1-5; TRBD1, the table's D call, lacks a check against the DNA. TRBV21-1 is a pseudogene. CDR3 length: 18 residues. The DNA for the CDR3 is TGTGCCAGCAGCAAAAACAAGGGGACAAAATATAGCAATCAGCCCCAGCATTTT. It is translated as CASSKNKGTKYSNQPQHF.

The chain joins TRBV6-5 to TRBJ2-2; D is uncertain. The CDR3 covers 14 residues. The V end lost 11 bases, the J end lost 0 bases, and 13 bases lay between the germline ends. CDR1 and CDR2 from the germline V gene are MNHEY and SVGAGI. CDR3 residues: CAFAQVANTGELFF. DNA for the CDR3: TGTGCCTTTGCCCAGGTCGCGAACACCGGGGAGCTGTTTTTT.

This clone was seen a single time. The genes are TRBV9 and TRBJ2-1; D is undetermined. This CDR3 is built from 15 residues. From germline, CDR1 is SGDLS and CDR2 YYNGEE. V lost 0 bases, J lost 2 bases, and 9 bases lay in between. The chain's CDR3 is CASSVDISPYNEQFF. The CDR3 nucleotides are TGTGCCAGCAGCGTAGACATCTCCCCCTACAATGAGCAGTTCTTC.

The chain couples TRBV24-1 to TRBJ2-5; no clear D gene. The V end was cut by 2 bases, the J end by 7 bases, with 10 bases between. The CDR3 consists of 13 residues. Looked up from germline, CDR1 is KGHDR and CDR2 is SFDVKD. The DNA for the CDR3 is TGTGCCACCAGTGATTGGCCAGTGGCGACCCAGTACTTC. Its translation: CATSDWPVATQYF.

The chain joins TRBV9 to TRBJ2-1, with D possibly TRBD2 on 6 matching bases. Trimming took 0 bases from V and 5 from J, leaving 6 bases between them. The CDR3 spans 13 residues. In germline, CDR1 is SGDLS, CDR2 YYNGEE. This CDR3 reads CASSVGLDNEQFF. CDR3 nucleotides: TGTGCCAGCAGCGTAGGACTAGACAATGAGCAGTTCTTC.